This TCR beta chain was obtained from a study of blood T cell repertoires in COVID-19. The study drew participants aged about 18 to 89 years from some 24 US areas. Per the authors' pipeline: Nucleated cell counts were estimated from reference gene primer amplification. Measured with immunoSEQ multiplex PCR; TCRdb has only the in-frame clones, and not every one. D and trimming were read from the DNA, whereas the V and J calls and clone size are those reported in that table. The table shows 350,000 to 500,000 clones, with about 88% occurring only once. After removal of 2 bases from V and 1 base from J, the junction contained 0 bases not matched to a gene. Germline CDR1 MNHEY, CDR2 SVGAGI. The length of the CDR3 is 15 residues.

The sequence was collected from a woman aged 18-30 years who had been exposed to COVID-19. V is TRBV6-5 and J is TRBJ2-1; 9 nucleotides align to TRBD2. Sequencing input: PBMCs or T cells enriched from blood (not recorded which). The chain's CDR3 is CASSYLAGSYNEQFF. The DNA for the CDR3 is TGTGCCAGCAGTTACCTAGCGGGGTCCTACAATGAGCAGTTCTTC.